This TCR beta chain came from a study of OX40 agonist ivuxolimab in advanced cancers. Trimming removed 2 bases from V and 3 bases from J, with 5 bases in between. CDR3 size: 11 residues. CDR1 and CDR2 from the germline V gene are SQVTM and ANQGSEA. Method: immunoSEQ multiplex PCR; TCRdb's copy keeps in-frame clones and lacks some. In the table there are over 55,000 clones, about 83% of which are singletons. The receptor's source is an adult with an advanced solid tumor such as melanoma, head and neck, liver or kidney cancer. V gene TRBV29-1 combines with J gene TRBJ2-7, with D uncertain. The source was CD4+ or CD8+ T cells sorted from blood, collected in a trial of the OX40 agonist ivuxolimab. DNA of the CDR3: TGCAGCGTTGAATCCAGCTACGAGCAGTACTTC. Translation gives CSVESSYEQYF.